Each of the 20 T cell receptor beta chains below was sequenced from the same sample in a study of cytomegalovirus exposure and HLA in healthy donors. PCR primers comprised 60 Vbeta and 13 Jbeta primers. Using immunoSEQ multiplex PCR, the repertoire was profiled, and TCRdb retains in-frame clones only, with some absent. This table holds around 190,000 clones, 60% to 80% found once. Sample: PBMCs. The receptors derive from a woman aged 18-35 years in good health and CMV-seronegative.

The V gene is TRBV4-1, the J gene TRBJ2-7, with no clear D. V was clipped by 0 bases and J by 3 bases, with 9 bases between them. There are 14 residues in the CDR3. The germline CDR1 and CDR2 sequences are MGHRA and YSYEKL. The CDR3 DNA reads as TGCGCCAGCAGCCAAGAAGGCTCAGGCTACGAGCAGTACTTC. It codes for CASSQEGSGYEQYF.

The chain is built from TRBV19 and TRBJ2-5; D is uncertain. Trimming removed 6 bases from V and 4 bases from J, with 12 bases in between. Germline CDR1 reads LNHDA; CDR2 reads SQIVND (reference sequence). The length of the CDR3 is 13 residues. CDR3 residues: CASRMGNGETQYF. The CDR3 DNA follows: TGTGCCAGTAGGATGGGCAACGGAGAGACCCAGTACTTC.

The gene calls are TRBV27 and TRBJ1-2, with unresolved D. From germline, CDR1 is MNHEY and CDR2 SMNVEV (reference sequence). V lost 2 bases to trimming and J lost 2 bases, with 12 bases between them. CDR3 length equals 15 residues. CDR3: CASSLRFQVNYGYTF. CDR3 DNA sequence: TGTGCCAGCAGTTTACGATTTCAGGTGAACTATGGCTACACCTTC.

The rearrangement uses TRBV5-1 and TRBJ2-1; the match to TRBD1 covers 7 bases. Per germline, CDR1 SGHRS and CDR2 YFSETQ. V was pared by 4 bases and J by 8 bases, with 6 bases of the junction left unmatched. The CDR3 sequence is 13 residues long. CDR3: CASSTDRDDEQFF. The CDR3 bases are TGCGCCAGCAGCACCGACAGGGATGATGAGCAGTTCTTC.

This chain connects TRBV7-9 to TRBJ1-6, with D perhaps TRBD1 (6 bases). V gave up 4 bases and J gave up 9 bases, with 13 bases separating them. From germline, CDR1 is SEHNR and CDR2 FQNEAQ (reference sequence). The CDR3 has 14 residues. The CDR3 DNA follows: TGTGCCAGCAGCTCCGGGACAAGTGCTTCACCCCTCCACTTT. It encodes CASSSGTSASPLHF.

The rearrangement joins TRBV15 to TRBJ2-1; maybe TRBD1 (5 bases). Trimming shortened V by 4 bases and J by 2 bases, and 12 bases separated the two germline ends. The germline V gene has CDR1 LNHNV and CDR2 YYDKDF (reference sequence). The CDR3 runs to 15 residues. The CDR3 sequence is CATSTTREPYNEQFF. CDR3 sequence (DNA): TGTGCCACCAGCACCACCAGGGAACCCTACAATGAGCAGTTCTTC.

This chain uses TRBV5-5 with TRBJ2-3; 12 bases agree with TRBD1. Germline CDR1 is SGHKS and CDR2 is YYEKEE (reference sequence). With 0 bases clipped from V and 5 bases from J, the junction kept 4 bases outside the gene matches. This CDR3 comprises 16 residues. CDR3 region: CASSLGDRGRVDTQYF. The CDR3 DNA follows: TGTGCCAGCAGCTTGGGGGACAGGGGGCGGGTAGATACGCAGTATTTT.

The chain recombines TRBV19 with TRBJ2-5; a weak D match, TRBD1 (5 bases). V was shortened by 5 bases and J by 5 bases, with 15 bases between the two germline ends. Germline CDR1 reads LNHDA; CDR2 reads SQIVND (reference sequence). The CDR3 extends over 14 amino acids. CDR3 bases: TGTGCCAGTAGTCCCAAATTGGCAGGGGAGACCCAGTACTTC. Its translation: CASSPKLAGETQYF.

The chain joins TRBV13 to TRBJ2-1; 13 bases are a match to TRBD2. This CDR3 is built from 17 residues. Trimming at V came to 3 bases and at J to 2 bases, leaving 4 bases not matched to a gene. Germline V gene data show CDR1 as PRHDT and CDR2 as FYEKMQ (reference sequence). The CDR3 reads CASSFRTSGSTYNEQFF. For the CDR3, the DNA is TGTGCCAGCAGCTTCCGGACTAGCGGGAGCACCTACAATGAGCAGTTCTTC. Supplemented by reference TRBV13 and TRBJ2-1, the full variable domain reads AAGVIQSPRHLIKEKRETATLKCYPIPRHDTVYWYQQGPGQDPQFLISFYEKMQSDKGSIPDRFSAQQFSDYHSELNMSSLELGDSALYFCASSFRTSGSTYNEQFFGPGTRLTVL.

The V and J genes are TRBV7-9 and TRBJ2-5; 8 bases line up with TRBD1. The J call may be incorrect, as the DNA end agrees better with TRBJ2-7. Germline V CDR1 and CDR2: SEHNR, FQNEAQ (reference sequence). This CDR3 contains 14 residues. CDR3 region: CASSSQDRAYEQYF. In DNA, the CDR3 is TGTGCCAGCAGCTCCCAGGACAGGGCCTACGAGCAGTACTTC.

The chain has TRBV7-3 and TRBJ1-6, with 7 bases that match TRBD1. The V gene end was trimmed by 8 bases and the J gene end by 7 bases; junction bases not matched to a gene: 5. This CDR3 has 13 residues. Germline CDR1 is SGHTA and CDR2 is FQGTGA. CDR3 sequence (DNA): TGTGCCAGCTCCGGGACAGAGAATTCACCCCTCCACTTT. This translates into CASSGTENSPLHF.

This sequence joins TRBV28 and TRBJ1-6; D perhaps matches TRBD1 (6 bases). V was cut by 2 bases and J by 8 bases, with 13 bases left in between. Per the germline V gene, CDR1 is MDHEN and CDR2 is SYDVKM. The CDR3 is made up of 15 amino acids. CDR3 in DNA: TGTGCCAGCAGTTTAGGGGGCGCGGGGGATTCACCCCTCCACTTT. This sequence encodes CASSLGGAGDSPLHF.

The chain links TRBV6-5 to TRBJ2-7, with 9 bases that match TRBD2. Germline CDR1 MNHEY, CDR2 SVGAGI. V dropped 6 bases and J dropped 3; count of bases not matched to a gene: 9. CDR3 length equals 15 residues. The CDR3: CASSRIAGDHYEQYF. In DNA, the CDR3 is TGTGCCAGCAGCCGTATAGCGGGAGACCACTACGAGCAGTACTTC.

This clone was seen once. This chain joins TRBV5-1 and TRBJ2-3, with D tentatively TRBD2 (6 bases). The CDR3 runs to 15 residues. The germline V gene has CDR1 SGHRS and CDR2 YFSETQ. V lost 1 base to trimming and J lost 0 bases, with 9 bases between them. In nucleotides, the CDR3 is TGCGCCAGCAGCTTGACTAGCCCTAGCACAGATACGCAGTATTTT. The encoded protein is CASSLTSPSTDTQYF.

The rearrangement uses TRBV29-1 and TRBJ2-1, with 12 bases that match TRBD2. From germline, CDR1 is SQVTM and CDR2 ANQGSEA. This CDR3 is built from 13 residues. With V trimmed by 4 bases and J by 5 bases, 0 bases remained unmatched. In DNA, the CDR3 is TGCAGCGTTGGGACTAGCGGGAACAATGAGCAGTTCTTC. Its translation: CSVGTSGNNEQFF.

The J gene is TRBJ1-2, the V gene TRBV4-1; 7 bases map to TRBD1. J gave up 5 bases and V 0 bases, and 12 bases lay outside the gene matches. Germline loops: CDR1 MGHRA, CDR2 YSYEKL. The CDR3 covers 17 residues. As DNA, the CDR3 is TGCGCCAGCAGCCAAGAAGAGGGGGCGGCGGTACTATATGGCTACACCTTC. Translation gives CASSQEEGAAVLYGYTF.

V is TRBV30 and J is TRBJ2-7; possibly TRBD1 for D (5 bases). This CDR3 is 14 amino acids long. V was pared by 0 bases and J by 4 bases, with 13 bases between. The V gene's germline CDR1 is GTSNPN and CDR2 SVGIG (reference sequence). The CDR3 DNA reads as TGTGCCTGGAGTGTGGGGCACGTCGGGTACGAGCAGTACTTC. This sequence encodes CAWSVGHVGYEQYF.

The gene calls are TRBV2 and TRBJ1-5; D perhaps matches TRBD1 (5 bases). Germline lookup yields CDR1 SNHLY and CDR2 FYNNEI. The V and J ends lost 2 bases and 5 bases respectively, with 7 bases between them. The CDR3 sequence is 13 residues long. CDR3 residues: CASSERGDQPQHF. CDR3 bases: TGTGCCAGCAGTGAAAGGGGTGATCAGCCCCAGCATTTT.

This chain uses TRBV27 with TRBJ2-7; 9 positions agree with TRBD1. Germline CDR1 reads MNHEY; CDR2 reads SMNVEV (reference sequence). This CDR3 comprises 13 residues. V lost 3 bases and J lost 5; bases outside the gene matches: 2. As DNA, the CDR3 is TGTGCCAGCAGTTTCCGGGACAGGGACGAGCAGTACTTC. Translating gives CASSFRDRDEQYF.

This clone occurred once. V usage is TRBV7-2 and J usage is TRBJ2-5; the match to TRBD1 covers 9 bases. Germline CDR1 and CDR2: SGHTA and FQGNSA. The V and J ends lost 6 bases and 1 base, in that order; junction bases with no gene match: 6. The CDR3 is made up of 15 amino acids. CDR3 sequence: CASSAMTGGQETQYF. CDR3 bases: TGTGCCAGCAGTGCGATGACAGGGGGCCAAGAGACCCAGTACTTC.